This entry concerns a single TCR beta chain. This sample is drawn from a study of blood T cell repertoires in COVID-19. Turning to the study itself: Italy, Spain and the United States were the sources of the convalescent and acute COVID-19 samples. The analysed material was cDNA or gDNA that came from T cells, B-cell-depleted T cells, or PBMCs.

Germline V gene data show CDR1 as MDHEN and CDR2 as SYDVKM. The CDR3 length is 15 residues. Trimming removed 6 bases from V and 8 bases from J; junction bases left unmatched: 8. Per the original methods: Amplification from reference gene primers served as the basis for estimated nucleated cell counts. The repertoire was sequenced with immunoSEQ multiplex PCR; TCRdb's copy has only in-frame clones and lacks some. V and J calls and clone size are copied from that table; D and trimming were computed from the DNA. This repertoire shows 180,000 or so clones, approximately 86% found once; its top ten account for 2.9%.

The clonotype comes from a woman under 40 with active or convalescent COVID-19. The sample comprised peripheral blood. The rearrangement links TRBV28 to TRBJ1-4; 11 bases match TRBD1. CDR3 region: CASSFPGQGGEKLFF. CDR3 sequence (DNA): TGTGCCAGCAGCTTCCCGGGACAGGGGGGGGAAAAACTGTTTTTT.